These 28 T cell receptor beta chains were sequenced from one sample in a study of Ad26.COV2.S vaccination and SARS-CoV-2 variants. Sample treatment: roughly 19 received Ad26.COV2.S at low or high dose, single or two shots; a few received placebo; per-sample allocation not given. Day 63 after the first vaccine or placebo injection was the time point for sampling. Clones were read by immunoSEQ multiplex PCR, and TCRdb kept only the in-frame ones, dropping some. The sample lists over 450,000 clones, 80% to 90% seen once, with 1.7% in the top ten. Material: peripheral blood, obtained in a trial of Ad26.COV2.S vaccine versus placebo. These receptors all come from a person aged 18-65 years who received the Ad26.COV2.S COVID-19 vaccine or a placebo.

This chain connects TRBV4-1 to TRBJ2-5; D tentatively reads TRBD1 or TRBD2 (5 bases each). V lost 6 bases and J lost 2, with 25 bases in between. The CDR3 covers 18 residues. Germline V gene sequence: CDR1 MGHRA, CDR2 YSYEKL. CDR3 region: CASRNVGASGKIQETQYF. The CDR3 DNA is TGCGCCAGCAGAAACGTCGGGGCGTCAGGGAAAATACAAGAGACCCAGTACTTC.

The chain links TRBV6-5 to TRBJ1-1; tentative D call: TRBD1 (6 bases). CDR1 and CDR2 (germline): MNHEY, SVGAGI. V was shortened by 2 bases and J by 7 bases, with 11 bases between the two germline ends. The CDR3 is 13 residues long. The CDR3 nucleotides are TGTGCCAGCAGTTACCGGACAGTTAGTGAAGCTTTCTTT. It specifies CASSYRTVSEAFF.

V gene TRBV6-5 combines with J gene TRBJ2-3, with 9 bases fitting TRBD2. J lost 6 bases, V lost 6 bases, and 10 bases had no gene match. The CDR3 runs to 15 residues. Looked up from germline, CDR1 is MNHEY and CDR2 is SVGAGI. The CDR3 DNA sequence: TGTGCCAGCAGCCGCGGACTAGCGAGGATTGATACGCAGTATTTT. The encoded protein is CASSRGLARIDTQYF.

This chain links TRBV11-2 with TRBJ1-3, with D unresolved. In germline, CDR1 is SGHAT, CDR2 FQNNGV. CDR3 length equals 13 residues. Trimming shortened V by 1 base and J by 4 bases, and 5 bases separated the two germline ends. The CDR3 sequence: CASSLGPGNTIYF. For the CDR3, the DNA is TGTGCCAGCAGCTTAGGGCCGGGAAACACCATATATTTT. Looking up the rest from reference TRBV11-2 and TRBJ1-3 gives the full variable domain: EAGVAQSPRYKIIEKRQSVAFWCNPISGHATLYWYQQILGQGPKLLIQFQNNGVVDDSQLPKDRFSAERLKGVDSTLKIQPAKLEDSAVYLCASSLGPGNTIYFGEGSWLTVV.

V gene TRBV11-2 combines with J gene TRBJ1-1; D is ambiguous. The CDR3 length is 10 residues. In germline, CDR1 is SGHAT, CDR2 FQNNGV. Written as DNA, the CDR3 is TGTGCTTCGGAACGGGTTGAAGCTTTCTTT. Translated, it gives CASERVEAFF.

The J gene is TRBJ1-1, the V gene TRBV19; 12 bases line up with TRBD1. Per germline, CDR1 LNHDA and CDR2 SQIVND (reference sequence). With V trimmed by 6 bases and J by 5 bases, 10 bases remained unmatched. This CDR3 is built from 16 residues. The CDR3 sequence is CASRAGTGGAGTEAFF. CDR3 coding DNA: TGTGCCAGTAGGGCCGGGACAGGGGGCGCCGGGACTGAAGCTTTCTTT.

This clone was observed a few times. The rearrangement joins TRBV28 to TRBJ1-5; D may be TRBD1 (5 bases). Trimming stripped 3 bases from V and 1 base from J, with 10 bases between. Germline V gene lookup returns CDR1 MDHEN and CDR2 SYDVKM. The CDR3 spans 15 residues. The CDR3: CASSFTGSSNQPQHF. In nucleotides, the CDR3 is TGTGCCAGCAGTTTCACAGGTTCAAGCAATCAGCCCCAGCATTTT.

The J gene is TRBJ2-2, the V gene TRBV13; 7 bases line up with TRBD1. With V trimmed by 5 bases and J by 1 base, 13 bases remained unmatched. The CDR3 loop spans 18 amino acids. From germline, CDR1 is PRHDT and CDR2 FYEKMQ (reference sequence). The CDR3 coding sequence is TGTGCCAGCAGCCCGGGGATCCCCAGGGGGATGAACACCGGGGAGCTGTTTTTT. This codes for CASSPGIPRGMNTGELFF.

The rearrangement links TRBV7-6 to TRBJ1-4, with D unresolved. This CDR3 region has 12 residues. CDR1 is SGHVS, CDR2 FNYEAQ, per germline. V dropped 4 bases and J dropped 12 bases, with 12 bases sitting between them. The CDR3 DNA is TGTGCCAGCAGCTCCCGACCTTCAGAACTGTTTTTT. Translated, it gives CASSSRPSELFF.

The chain links TRBV3-1 (or the pseudogene TRBV3-2) to TRBJ2-2, with a tentative D call TRBD2 (6 bases). The V end lost 1 base, the J end lost 5 bases, and 8 bases lay between the germline ends. Germline V gives CDR1 LGHDT, CDR2 YNNKEL (reference sequence). The CDR3 is made up of 14 amino acids. This chain's CDR3 is CASSQVGGTGELFF. As DNA, the CDR3 is TGTGCCAGCAGCCAAGTTGGGGGGACCGGGGAGCTGTTTTTT.

This sequence joins TRBV12-3 or TRBV12-4 and TRBJ2-1; 8 bases agree with TRBD1. CDR3 size: 13 residues. V lost 6 bases to trimming and J lost 8 bases; unmatched junction nucleotides: 6. CDR3 protein: CASSRDRWHEQFF. In DNA form, the CDR3 reads TGTGCCAGCAGCCGGGACAGGTGGCATGAGCAGTTCTTC.

This sequence joins TRBV4-3 and TRBJ1-2; possibly TRBD1 for D (6 bases). CDR3 length: 15 residues. Trimming removed 0 bases from V and 2 bases from J, with 10 bases in between. The V gene's germline CDR1 is LGHNA and CDR2 YSLEER. The CDR3 region is CASSQDNRENYGYTF. The CDR3 bases are TGCGCCAGCAGCCAAGATAACAGGGAGAACTATGGCTACACCTTC.

This chain connects TRBV6-5 to TRBJ1-3; no reliable D call. Germline V gene lookup returns CDR1 MNHEY and CDR2 SVGAGI. The CDR3 is made up of 15 amino acids. V lost 2 bases and J 2 bases, leaving 10 bases between the germline ends. Here the CDR3 reads CASSYGRFPGNTIYF. The CDR3 DNA follows: TGTGCCAGCAGTTACGGGAGGTTTCCTGGAAACACCATATATTTT.

The chain recombines TRBV14 with TRBJ2-1, with 13 nucleotides matching TRBD2. Germline V gene sequence: CDR1 SGHDN, CDR2 FVKESK. The CDR3 contains 17 residues. V lost 2 bases to trimming and J lost 6 bases; unmatched junction nucleotides: 7. This chain's CDR3 is CASSQSPGLAGLNEQFF. Here the CDR3 DNA reads TGTGCCAGCAGCCAATCTCCGGGACTAGCGGGGCTCAATGAGCAGTTCTTC.

This chain joins TRBV5-6 and TRBJ1-1; 10 positions agree with TRBD1. This CDR3 is built from 15 residues. Germline V CDR1 and CDR2: SGHDT, YYEEEE. With V trimmed by 0 bases and J by 4 bases, 3 bases remained unmatched. DNA for the CDR3: TGTGCCAGCAGCTTGGTCGGGACAGGGGTCACTGAAGCTTTCTTT. Residues: CASSLVGTGVTEAFF.

The V call is TRBV7-9, the J call TRBJ1-1; perhaps TRBD1 as D (5 bases). Trimming left V 2 bases short and J 13 bases short, with 23 bases between. Germline CDR1 and CDR2: SEHNR and FQNEAQ (reference sequence). The CDR3 is made up of 15 amino acids. CDR3 sequence (DNA): TGTGCCAGCAGCTTATTAGGGGATATTCAGGGTTCTGGTTTCTTT. Translation gives CASSLLGDIQGSGFF.

The genes are TRBV18 and TRBJ1-1; D is possibly TRBD1 (5 bases). Germline V gene data show CDR1 as KGHSH and CDR2 as LQKENI. The CDR3 totals 15 residues. The germline V and J ends were trimmed by 1 base and 0 bases, with 9 bases remaining between them. The CDR3 region has the DNA TGTGCCAGCTCACCACAAAGGGGAATGAACACTGAAGCTTTCTTT. Amino acids: CASSPQRGMNTEAFF.

V gene TRBV5-5 combines with J gene TRBJ1-5, with no clear D. The CDR3 totals 14 residues. Trimming took off 4 bases at V and 1 base at J, with 9 bases between the two ends. CDR1 SGHKS and CDR2 YYEKEE come from the germline V gene (reference sequence). This CDR3 is CASSSDPSNQPQHF. The CDR3 nucleotides read TGTGCCAGCAGCAGCGACCCAAGCAATCAGCCCCAGCATTTT.

The chain couples TRBV10-3 to TRBJ1-2; 12 bases are shared with TRBD1. V was pared by 5 bases and J by 10 bases, with 8 bases of the junction left unmatched. Looked up from germline, CDR1 is ENHRY and CDR2 is SYGVKD. CDR3 length: 14 amino acids. CDR3 sequence: CAISNPGQGAAYTF. The CDR3 bases are TGTGCCATCAGTAACCCGGGACAGGGGGCGGCCTACACCTTC.

V gene TRBV7-8 combines with J gene TRBJ2-3; TRBD1 matches 7 bases. After removal of 4 bases from V and 7 bases from J, the junction contained 8 bases not matched to a gene. The CDR3 length is 14 residues. Per the germline V gene, CDR1 is SGHVS and CDR2 is FQNEAQ. CDR3 protein: CASSSNRGVHTQYF. The CDR3 bases are TGTGCCAGCAGCTCGAACAGGGGAGTGCATACGCAGTATTTT.

CDR3 amino acids: CASSLGQGVSYGYTF. CDR3 DNA sequence: TGTGCCAGCAGCTTGGGACAGGGGGTTTCCTATGGCTACACCTTC. The chain links TRBV5-6 to TRBJ1-2, with 9 positions matching TRBD1. The CDR3 sequence is 15 residues long. Trimming removed 0 bases from V and 4 bases from J; junction bases left unmatched: 4. Germline CDR1 SGHDT, CDR2 YYEEEE.

This chain connects TRBV7-8 to TRBJ2-3; 7 bases are a match to TRBD2. The junction had 8 bases not matched to a gene; V was cut back by 2 bases and J by 3 bases. Germline CDR1 reads SGHVS; CDR2 reads FQNEAQ. The CDR3 is 16 residues long. CDR3 sequence: CASSLLLTAGTDTQYF. In nucleotides, the CDR3 is TGTGCCAGCAGCTTACTCCTTACAGCGGGGACAGATACGCAGTATTTT.

Concerning this clone itself: Other nucleotide sequences in the sample specify the same CDR3. The CDR3, as DNA: TGTGCCAGTCGCGGGACAGGGCTCACTGAAGCTTTCTTT. Protein: CASRGTGLTEAFF. This chain connects TRBV6-5 to TRBJ1-1; 9 bases match TRBD1. The CDR3 has 13 amino acids. With V trimmed by 9 bases and J by 4 bases, 6 bases remained unmatched. Germline CDR1 MNHEY, CDR2 SVGAGI.

The V gene is TRBV7-9, the J gene TRBJ1-6; D gene ambiguous. Germline CDR1 reads SEHNR; CDR2 reads FQNEAQ (reference sequence). CDR3 length: 13 residues. V lost 5 bases, J lost 14 bases, and 16 bases lay in between. The chain's CDR3 is CASSPDPGFTLHF. CDR3 coding DNA: TGTGCCAGCAGCCCAGACCCGGGGTTCACCCTCCACTTT.

This chain links TRBV29-1 with TRBJ2-1, with a tentative D call TRBD1 (6 bases). CDR1 and CDR2 from the germline V gene are SQVTM and ANQGSEA. The ends were cut back, 7 bases at V and 10 bases at J, with 20 bases in the middle. The CDR3 loop spans 13 amino acids. This CDR3 reads CSGGGRDNEEQFF. The CDR3 DNA reads TGCAGCGGAGGGGGTAGGGACAATGAGGAGCAGTTCTTC.

This chain connects TRBV7-8 to TRBJ1-1; no reliable D call. Trimming stripped 5 bases from V and 5 bases from J, with 12 bases between. The CDR3 is 13 residues long. Germline V gives CDR1 SGHVS, CDR2 FQNEAQ. CDR3 sequence (DNA): TGTGCCAGCAGCCCACCAGGCCATACTGAAGCTTTCTTT. Residues: CASSPPGHTEAFF.

The CDR3 is CASSLERTGAYEQYF. The CDR3 bases are TGTGCCAGCAGCTTAGAAAGGACAGGGGCCTACGAGCAGTACTTC. The chain combines TRBV11-1 with TRBJ2-7, with 9 bases aligning to TRBD1. The CDR3 is 15 residues long. J lost 2 bases, V lost 1 base, and 3 bases had no gene match. CDR1 and CDR2 (germline): SGHAT, FQDESV (reference sequence).

The rearrangement joins TRBV7-9 to TRBJ2-7; TRBD2 matches 7 bases. The CDR3 runs 15 residues. Germline V gene sequence: CDR1 SEHNR, CDR2 FQNEAQ (reference sequence). Unmatched junction bases numbered 13, after V lost 5 bases and J lost 6 bases. The CDR3 reads CASSPRPRTSSEQYF. CDR3 nucleotides: TGTGCCAGCAGCCCGCGCCCCCGGACTAGTTCCGAGCAGTACTTC.